This T cell receptor beta chain derives from a study of vaccination effects on CD4 cells after COVID-19. Study-wide results and limits: Cross-reaction with common cold coronaviruses was seen in only 1 of 255 vaccine-induced clones from healthy vaccinees.

To note about this clone: Its antigen remains unidentified.

Pools of viral peptides were used by the ViraFEST assay to expand antigen-specific CD4+ T cells ahead of sequencing. Subsequent to 10 days of culture, CD4+ T cells were isolated. Participants each got two BNT162b2 or mRNA-1273 vaccine doses. Clones were read by immunoSEQ multiplex PCR, and TCRdb kept only the in-frame ones, dropping some. The top ten clones hold 10% to 13% of a sample with about 22,000 clones, around 70% of them seen once. Sequencing was performed on CD4+ T cells from PBMCs cultured with HCoV-NL63 spike peptides, taken after COVID-19 vaccination. The receptor's source is a human donor who received a COVID-19 vaccine.

The CDR3 loop reads CASSKWTGSTDTQYF. The CDR3 DNA reads TGTGCCAGCAGCAAATGGACAGGGAGCACAGATACGCAGTATTTT. The chain employs TRBV6-5 and TRBJ2-3; 8 bases align to TRBD1. CDR1 and CDR2 from the germline V gene are MNHEY and SVGAGI. The CDR3 spans 15 residues. V gave up 6 bases and J gave up 0 bases; unmatched junction bases: 5.